One sample yielded the 19 T cell receptor beta chains listed below, sequenced in a study of T cells in localized non-small cell lung cancer. Generated by immunoSEQ multiplex PCR, the TCRdb table keeps only in-frame clones and is missing some. The table has approximately 64,000 clones, roughly 90% seen once. The sequences come from peripheral blood, collected before any cancer treatment. Receptors originate from a woman aged 40 to 75 with stage I lung adenocarcinoma.

The rearrangement joins TRBV5-1 to TRBJ2-3; 10 bases map to TRBD2. The CDR3 runs to 18 residues. Germline CDR1 and CDR2: SGHRS and YFSETQ. Trimming at V came to 3 bases and at J to 0 bases, leaving 10 bases not matched to a gene. The CDR3 DNA reads TGCGCCAGCAGCTCTCTAGCGGGGGCAGCCCCTAGCACAGATACGCAGTATTTT. Its translation is CASSSLAGAAPSTDTQYF.

This clone was counted once. The rearrangement uses TRBV28 and TRBJ2-4; no clear D. V was pared by 4 bases and J by 0 bases, with 13 bases between. The CDR3 is 16 residues long. Germline loops: CDR1 MDHEN, CDR2 SYDVKM. CDR3 nucleotide sequence: TGTGCCAGCAGTTCCCCGGCGCAGTTAGCCAAAAACATTCAGTACTTC. It codes for CASSSPAQLAKNIQYF.

This clone was counted once. This chain connects TRBV5-1 to TRBJ1-2, with a tentative D call TRBD1 (6 bases). The V and J ends lost 4 bases and 4 bases respectively, with 20 bases between them. The CDR3 has 16 residues. Germline CDR1 reads SGHRS; CDR2 reads YFSETQ. As DNA, the CDR3 is TGCGCCAGCAGCCTGGACAGCCGAACCCCCCTCTATGGCTACACCTTC. It codes for CASSLDSRTPLYGYTF.

This clone was seen once. The chain uses TRBV10-1 and TRBJ1-1; the D is unclear. CDR1 WNHNN and CDR2 SYGVQD come from the germline V gene (reference sequence). Trimming removed 8 bases from V and 0 bases from J, with 10 bases in between. This CDR3 has 13 residues. The CDR3 region has the DNA TGCGCCAGCCGGGGTAACATGAACACTGAAGCTTTCTTT. Its translation is CASRGNMNTEAFF.

V usage is TRBV5-6 and J usage is TRBJ1-5; D is perhaps TRBD1 (5 bases). The V end was cut by 2 bases, the J end by 0 bases, with 12 bases between. This CDR3 comprises 16 residues. Germline V gene data show CDR1 as SGHDT and CDR2 as YYEEEE. The CDR3 sequence: CASSLFGGYSNQPQHF. The CDR3 coding sequence is TGTGCCAGCAGCTTATTCGGGGGATATAGCAATCAGCCCCAGCATTTT.

The chain links TRBV7-8 to TRBJ1-5, with 7 nucleotides matching TRBD1. V shed 0 bases, J shed 4 bases, and the junction held 0 bases outside the gene matches. Germline V gene data show CDR1 as SGHVS and CDR2 as FQNEAQ. There are 14 residues in the CDR3. The CDR3 DNA reads TGTGCCAGCAGCTTAGCGACAGGGAATCAGCCCCAGCATTTT. Protein: CASSLATGNQPQHF.

The gene calls are TRBV5-4 and TRBJ2-2, with D perhaps TRBD1 or TRBD2 (6 bases each). V lost 0 bases and J 3 bases, leaving 15 bases between the germline ends. This CDR3 has 17 amino acids. Germline V lookup: CDR1 SGHNT, CDR2 YYREEE (reference sequence). Here the CDR3 DNA reads TGTGCCAGCAGCTTGGGGGCACAGGGAGGAGACACCGGGGAGCTGTTTTTT. This codes for CASSLGAQGGDTGELFF.

The chain combines TRBV20-1 with TRBJ2-5; tentative D call: TRBD2 (5 bases). V lost 6 bases and J 3 bases, leaving 8 bases between the germline ends. The CDR3 is 11 amino acids. CDR1 DFQATT and CDR2 SNEGSKA come from the germline V gene (reference sequence). This CDR3 reads CSAAVEETQYF. The CDR3 DNA follows: TGCAGTGCAGCGGTAGAAGAGACCCAGTACTTC.

This rearrangement joins TRBV30 to TRBJ1-1; D is ambiguous. Trimming removed 8 bases at V and 8 bases at J, with 15 bases between. Germline CDR1 and CDR2: GTSNPN and SVGIG (reference sequence). The CDR3 spans 11 residues. The CDR3 loop is CALTSQREAFF. Here the CDR3 DNA reads TGTGCCCTCACATCACAGAGGGAAGCTTTCTTT.

The genes are TRBV7-9 and TRBJ1-1; D call uncertain. The germline CDR1 and CDR2 sequences are SEHNR and FQNEAQ (reference sequence). The CDR3 is made up of 17 amino acids. The V and J ends lost 5 bases and 1 base respectively, with 20 bases between them. CDR3 nucleotides: TGTGCCAGCAGCCCTTCCGGGATACGCTACAGGAACACTGAAGCTTTCTTT. Translation: CASSPSGIRYRNTEAFF.

This clone was found once. V and J are TRBV4-2 and TRBJ2-7; a possible D gene is TRBD2 (6 bases). The V end lost 1 base, the J end lost 2 bases, and 18 bases lay between the germline ends. Germline CDR1 is LGHNA and CDR2 is YNFKEQ. The CDR3 spans 17 residues. The CDR3 bases are TGTGCCAGCAGCCAAGGACTCGTATCGGAGGGCCCCTACGAGCAGTACTTC. Amino acid sequence: CASSQGLVSEGPYEQYF.

V gene TRBV6-6 combines with J gene TRBJ2-7; D remains ambiguous. Trimming cost V 2 bases and J 0 bases, with 14 bases left between them. The CDR3 has 16 residues. Germline-derived CDR1 and CDR2 are MNHNY and SVGAGI (reference sequence). The CDR3 coding sequence is TGTGCCAGCAGTTACGGTGGATATTCGAGCTCCTACGAGCAGTACTTC. It translates to CASSYGGYSSSYEQYF.

The chain combines TRBV18 with TRBJ2-1; 8 bases fit TRBD2. V shed 3 bases, J shed 9 bases, and the junction held 7 bases outside the gene matches. In germline, CDR1 is KGHSH, CDR2 LQKENI. This CDR3 has 14 amino acids. In nucleotides, the CDR3 is TGTGCCAGCTCACCGGGACTAGTAGGGTTTGAGCAGTTCTTC. Protein: CASSPGLVGFEQFF.

The chain uses TRBV7-9 and TRBJ2-6; 7 nucleotides match TRBD1. V lost 1 base and J lost 0; bases outside the gene matches: 9. This CDR3 has 19 amino acids. The germline V gene encodes CDR1 SEHNR and CDR2 FQNEAQ (reference sequence). The CDR3 reads CASSLGRQGFASGANVLTF. The CDR3 nucleotides read TGTGCCAGCAGCTTAGGCAGACAGGGTTTTGCCTCTGGGGCCAACGTCCTGACTTTC.

The rearrangement joins TRBV18 to TRBJ2-1; either TRBD1 or TRBD2 may fit D (6 bases each). V was cut by 3 bases and J by 7 bases, with 16 bases left in between. CDR3 length equals 15 residues. Germline CDR1 and CDR2: KGHSH and LQKENI. The CDR3 DNA reads as TGTGCCAGCTCACCGGCTTCGAGAGGGGGGAATGAGCAGTTCTTC. It translates to CASSPASRGGNEQFF.

J is TRBJ2-1 and V is TRBV4-3; D is ambiguous. CDR3 length: 13 residues. Germline V lookup: CDR1 LGHNA, CDR2 YSLEER. Trimming left V 1 base short and J 7 bases short, with 8 bases between. DNA for the CDR3: TGCGCCAGCAGCCAAGGGTGGCGGAATGAGCAGTTCTTC. It codes for CASSQGWRNEQFF.

The chain couples TRBV27 to TRBJ2-7; perhaps D is TRBD1 or TRBD2 (7 bases each). Trimming removed 4 bases from V and 4 bases from J, with 17 bases in between. The length of the CDR3 is 15 residues. CDR1 is MNHEY and CDR2 is SMNVEV in the germline V gene (reference sequence). CDR3 amino acids: CASSWGAGGAYEQYF. The CDR3 DNA reads TGTGCCAGCAGTTGGGGGGCAGGGGGGGCATACGAGCAGTACTTC.

The chain links TRBV28 to TRBJ1-2; TRBD1 matches 7 bases. The CDR3 has 16 residues. V was clipped by 6 bases and J by 2 bases; unmatched bases: 12. The germline V gene has CDR1 MDHEN and CDR2 SYDVKM. The CDR3 region has the DNA TGTGCCAGCAGCTTCTCACAGGGGAGGGGAAACTATGGCTACACCTTC. Its translation is CASSFSQGRGNYGYTF.

The V and J genes are TRBV10-3 and TRBJ2-5, with D unresolved. The germline gives CDR1 ENHRY, CDR2 SYGVKD. The CDR3 runs 13 residues. V was cut by 5 bases and J by 2 bases, with 9 bases left in between. The CDR3 is CAISPNGQETQYF. In DNA, the CDR3 is TGTGCCATCAGTCCGAATGGACAAGAGACCCAGTACTTC.